The T cell receptor (beta chain) under discussion was sequenced for a study of cytomegalovirus exposure and HLA in healthy donors. PCR employed 60 Vbeta and 13 Jbeta primers. The assay was immunoSEQ multiplex PCR, and TCRdb's table has in-frame clones only and misses some. This table holds about 120,000 clones, roughly 77% found once. This CDR3 has 15 residues. CDR1 is LNHDA and CDR2 is SQIVND in the germline V gene (reference sequence). The germline V and J ends were trimmed by 0 bases and 0 bases, with 8 bases remaining between them. This clone turned up a few times. The sequence was obtained from a man in his forties or fifties in good health and CMV-seropositive. The rearrangement joins TRBV19 to TRBJ1-1; maybe TRBD1 (5 bases). The sample consisted of PBMCs. This CDR3 is CASSIEGVMNTEAFF. The DNA for the CDR3 is TGTGCCAGTAGTATAGAAGGGGTTATGAACACTGAAGCTTTCTTT.